The rows below give T cell receptor beta chains drawn from one sample of a study of T cells after yellow fever vaccination. TCRdb reanalysed the 5' RACE reads using MiXCR and keeps one entry per CDR3 protein. This table holds hundreds of thousands of distinct CDR3 sequences, about 12% found once. Material: PBMCs, obtained on the day of the yellow fever booster vaccination. The receptors stem from a man aged 25-45 years who received the YFV17D yellow fever vaccine. CDR3s include the opening cysteine and the closing phenylalanine or tryptophan. D genes are given only for firm matches. Clone size is stated in some rows and not others, as once, few, many or a class when expanded.

v_call	clone_size	j_call	d_call	cdr3_aa	cdr3_nt
TRBV7-2	few	TRBJ2-2	NA	CASSLEPGANGELFF	TGTGCCAGCAGCTTAGAGCCGGGAGCGAACGGGGAGCTGTTTTTT
TRBV28	NA	TRBJ2-7	NA	CASSLMHEQYF	TGTGCCAGCAGTTTGATGCACGAGCAGTACTTC
TRBV20-1	NA	TRBJ2-3	TRBD2	CSARRTSGFTDTQYF	TGCAGTGCTAGGAGGACTAGCGGCTTCACAGATACGCAGTATTTT
TRBV12-3/TRBV12-4	NA	TRBJ2-7	NA	CASSFQESSYEQYF	TGTGCCAGCAGTTTCCAAGAGTCCTCCTACGAGCAGTACTTC
TRBV11-2	few	TRBJ2-7	NA	CASTNSDTRPRYEQYF	TGTGCCAGCACCAACTCTGACACCCGACCCCGCTACGAGCAGTACTTC
TRBV7-6	NA	TRBJ1-5	NA	CASSFEINQPQHF	TGTGCCAGCAGCTTCGAAATCAATCAGCCCCAGCATTTT
TRBV5-5	NA	TRBJ2-5	NA	CASSGPALETQYF	TGTGCCAGCAGCGGACCGGCCCTGGAGACCCAGTACTTC
TRBV20-1	NA	TRBJ2-2	TRBD2	CSATIAGGAGELFF	TGCAGTGCTACCATAGCGGGAGGGGCCGGGGAGCTGTTTTTT
TRBV12-3/TRBV12-4	many	TRBJ2-1	TRBD2	CASSPGLAGEQFF	TGTGCCAGCAGTCCAGGACTAGCGGGCGAGCAGTTCTTC
TRBV5-1	NA	TRBJ2-1	NA	CASSLRQSERYNEQFF	TGCGCCAGCAGCTTGCGGCAGTCGGAGAGGTACAATGAGCAGTTCTTC
TRBV11-2	few	TRBJ1-6	NA	CASSWVDNSPLHF	TGTGCCAGCAGCTGGGTTGATAATTCACCCCTCCACTTT
TRBV29-1	few	TRBJ2-1	TRBD2	CSVAASGYNEQFF	TGCAGCGTTGCGGCTAGCGGCTACAATGAGCAGTTCTTC
TRBV20-1	NA	TRBJ2-1	TRBD2	CSARKAGGSSYNEQFF	TGCAGTGCTAGAAAAGCGGGAGGGAGCTCCTACAATGAGCAGTTCTTC
TRBV29-1	few	TRBJ2-1	NA	CSVVAEVGEQFF	TGCAGCGTTGTAGCGGAGGTGGGTGAGCAGTTCTTC
TRBV5-4	NA	TRBJ2-1	TRBD2	CASGTSDYNEQFF	TGTGCCAGCGGGACTAGCGACTACAATGAGCAGTTCTTC
TRBV7-2	NA	TRBJ2-4	NA	CASSSPGRAKNIQYF	TGTGCCAGCAGCTCCCCAGGGAGGGCCAAAAACATTCAGTACTTC
TRBV27	NA	TRBJ1-1	TRBD1	CASSVGTGVLTEAFF	TGTGCCAGCAGCGTCGGGACAGGTGTTCTCACTGAAGCTTTCTTT
TRBV18	few	TRBJ2-5	NA	CASSPPDQGGTQYF	TGTGCCAGCTCACCTCCAGACCAAGGGGGGACCCAGTACTTC
TRBV21-1	few	TRBJ2-1	NA	CASSFRRPSGRDYNEQFF	TGTGCCAGCAGCTTTCGTCGGCCTAGCGGGAGGGATTACAATGAGCAGTTCTTC
TRBV20-1	few	TRBJ2-1	TRBD2	CSARVAGGGIDEQFF	TGCAGTGCTAGGGTAGCGGGAGGTGGTATCGATGAGCAGTTCTTC